This T cell receptor beta chain was identified in a study of cytomegalovirus exposure and HLA in healthy donors. Findings and limits, study-wide: Rates of TCR association differed by HLA locus in a later analysis, with DRB1 highest and HLA-C lowest. Some V segments, TRBV6-2 and TRBV6-3 among them, were indistinguishable and were therefore excluded. High sensitivity and specificity were reportedly achieved when the classifier diagnosed cytomegalovirus status.

Both 60 Vbeta primers and 13 Jbeta primers went into the PCR. Assay used: immunoSEQ multiplex PCR; TCRdb lists only in-frame clones, some missing. This table has 100,000 or so clones, 60% to 85% appearing once. V trimming: 3 bases; J trimming: 5 bases; junction bases outside the gene matches: 8. CDR1 and CDR2 from the germline V gene are GTSNPN and SVGIG (reference sequence). The CDR3 extends over 15 amino acids. Comment on this clone: The antigen remains unidentified.

V gene TRBV30 combines with J gene TRBJ2-2; TRBD1 aligns across 8 bases. The sample consisted of PBMCs. The sequence was collected from a female donor in good health and CMV-seronegative. The DNA for the CDR3 is TGTGCCTGGAGCGTCTTGGACAGGGATACCGGGGAGCTGTTTTTT. The encoded protein is CAWSVLDRDTGELFF.